This is a list of T cell receptor beta chains from one sample in a study of blood T cell repertoires in COVID-19. TCRdb keeps only in-frame clones here, not all; method: immunoSEQ multiplex PCR. The data show about 180,000 clones, with 87% seen just once and less than 1.5% held by the top ten. The source material was PBMCs or T cells enriched from blood (not recorded which). These receptors all come from a human donor with acute COVID-19. The donor label of this sample is uncertain. CDR3s include the opening cysteine and the closing phenylalanine or tryptophan. D genes are given only for firm matches. The size of a clone is reported for some rows only, either as once, few or many, or as a class for expanded clones.

V gene: TRBV7-9
clone size: -
D gene: TRBD1
J gene: TRBJ1-2
CDR3 protein: CASSSTGVIHYGYTF
CDR3 DNA: TGTGCCAGCAGCTCGACAGGGGTAATACACTATGGCTACACCTTC

V gene: TRBV3-1/TRBV3-2
clone size: -
D gene: -
J gene: TRBJ2-3
CDR3 protein: CASSQEGGPPDTQYF
CDR3 DNA: TGTGCCAGCAGCCAAGAGGGGGGGCCGCCAGATACGCAGTATTTT

V gene: TRBV9
clone size: -
D gene: -
J gene: TRBJ2-7
CDR3 protein: CASSGRGSGEQYF
CDR3 DNA: TGTGCCAGCAGCGGCCGGGGGAGCGGCGAGCAGTACTTC

V gene: TRBV4-1
clone size: -
D gene: TRBD2
J gene: TRBJ2-3
CDR3 protein: CASSQPIAGTSTDTQYF
CDR3 DNA: TGCGCCAGCAGCCAACCGATAGCGGGAACTAGCACAGATACGCAGTATTTT

V gene: TRBV7-2
clone size: -
D gene: -
J gene: TRBJ1-1
CDR3 protein: CASSRDTEAFF
CDR3 DNA: TGTGCCAGCAGCCGAGACACTGAAGCTTTCTTT

V gene: TRBV6-5
clone size: -
D gene: TRBD1
J gene: TRBJ1-2
CDR3 protein: CASSYLTGGLRGYTF
CDR3 DNA: TGTGCCAGCAGTTACCTTACAGGGGGCCTTAGGGGCTACACCTTC

V gene: TRBV18
clone size: -
D gene: -
J gene: TRBJ1-5
CDR3 protein: CASSPGHAARPQHF
CDR3 DNA: TGTGCCAGCTCACCGGGGCACGCCGCTCGGCCCCAGCATTTT

V gene: TRBV5-1
clone size: -
D gene: TRBD2
J gene: TRBJ2-1
CDR3 protein: CASSPSVRAGGWGEQFF
CDR3 DNA: TGCGCCAGCAGCCCTAGCGTCCGGGCGGGGGGCTGGGGTGAGCAGTTCTTC

V gene: TRBV7-8
clone size: -
D gene: TRBD1
J gene: TRBJ1-1
CDR3 protein: CASTRDRTSNTEAFF
CDR3 DNA: TGTGCCAGCACCCGGGACAGGACTTCGAACACTGAAGCTTTCTTT

V gene: TRBV9
clone size: once
D gene: -
J gene: TRBJ2-3
CDR3 protein: CASSAELAVTQYF
CDR3 DNA: TGTGCCAGCAGCGCTGAACTAGCCGTGACGCAGTATTTT

V gene: TRBV18
clone size: -
D gene: -
J gene: TRBJ2-2
CDR3 protein: CASSPVGPGSKDTGELFF
CDR3 DNA: TGTGCCAGCTCACCGGTGGGTCCGGGGTCGAAGGACACCGGGGAGCTGTTTTTT

V gene: TRBV5-4
clone size: -
D gene: TRBD1
J gene: TRBJ2-1
CDR3 protein: CASSLMTYRGRRIFYNEQFF
CDR3 DNA: TGTGCCAGCAGCTTGATGACGTACAGGGGCAGGCGGATTTTCTACAATGAGCAGTTCTTC

V gene: TRBV19
clone size: -
D gene: -
J gene: TRBJ1-1
CDR3 protein: CASSIEGHKNTEAFF
CDR3 DNA: TGTGCCAGTAGTATAGAGGGGCATAAGAACACTGAAGCTTTCTTT

V gene: TRBV18
clone size: -
D gene: -
J gene: TRBJ1-2
CDR3 protein: CASSPGQTNYGYTF
CDR3 DNA: TGTGCCAGCTCACCAGGACAGACCAACTATGGCTACACCTTC

V gene: TRBV18
clone size: -
D gene: TRBD1
J gene: TRBJ2-2
CDR3 protein: CASSPIGQGITGELFF
CDR3 DNA: TGTGCCAGCTCACCAATTGGACAGGGGATCACCGGGGAGCTGTTTTTT

V gene: TRBV12-3/TRBV12-4
clone size: -
D gene: -
J gene: TRBJ1-6
CDR3 protein: CASSPGGSPLHF
CDR3 DNA: TGTGCCAGCAGCCCCGGCGGGTCACCCCTCCACTTT

V gene: TRBV5-8
clone size: -
D gene: -
J gene: TRBJ1-1
CDR3 protein: CASRNLGSMNTEAFF
CDR3 DNA: TGTGCCAGCAGGAACCTGGGGAGCATGAACACTGAAGCTTTCTTT

V gene: TRBV5-1
clone size: few
D gene: TRBD1
J gene: TRBJ1-1
CDR3 protein: CASTSGTENTEAFF
CDR3 DNA: TGCGCCAGCACCTCCGGGACAGAGAACACTGAAGCTTTCTTT

V gene: TRBV7-3
clone size: -
D gene: TRBD2
J gene: TRBJ2-1
CDR3 protein: CASSLMGLAGGPRNNEQFF
CDR3 DNA: TGTGCCAGCAGCTTAATGGGACTAGCGGGGGGGCCCCGCAACAATGAGCAGTTCTTC

V gene: TRBV2
clone size: -
D gene: TRBD2
J gene: TRBJ2-6
CDR3 protein: CASRVAGDLSSGANVLTF
CDR3 DNA: TGTGCCAGCAGGGTAGCGGGGGATTTGAGCTCTGGGGCCAACGTCCTGACTTTC

V gene: TRBV30
clone size: -
D gene: TRBD2
J gene: TRBJ2-5
CDR3 protein: CAWAQDGGETQYF
CDR3 DNA: TGTGCCTGGGCTCAGGACGGGGGGGAGACCCAGTACTTC

V gene: TRBV29-1
clone size: -
D gene: TRBD1
J gene: TRBJ1-1
CDR3 protein: CSVKPAGGWNTEAFF
CDR3 DNA: TGCAGCGTTAAACCGGCAGGGGGTTGGAACACTGAAGCTTTCTTT

V gene: TRBV2
clone size: -
D gene: TRBD1
J gene: TRBJ1-6
CDR3 protein: CASSSDRGTSPLHF
CDR3 DNA: TGTGCCAGCAGCTCGGACAGGGGAACTTCACCCCTCCACTTT

V gene: TRBV5-1
clone size: -
D gene: -
J gene: TRBJ2-7
CDR3 protein: CASSLWQGGGEQYF
CDR3 DNA: TGCGCCAGCAGCTTGTGGCAGGGAGGGGGCGAGCAGTACTTC

V gene: TRBV2
clone size: -
D gene: TRBD2
J gene: TRBJ2-3
CDR3 protein: CAVRGSGGPFTDTQYF
CDR3 DNA: TGTGCCGTCCGAGGTAGCGGGGGGCCGTTCACAGATACGCAGTATTTT

V gene: TRBV7-2
clone size: -
D gene: TRBD1
J gene: TRBJ2-1
CDR3 protein: CASSSPDRGLGEQFF
CDR3 DNA: TGTGCCAGCAGCTCGCCTGACAGGGGGCTGGGTGAGCAGTTCTTC

V gene: TRBV11-2
clone size: -
D gene: -
J gene: TRBJ1-5
CDR3 protein: CASSLIFGGVPRGQPQHF
CDR3 DNA: TGTGCCAGCAGCCTCATATTCGGCGGGGTCCCGAGGGGTCAGCCCCAGCATTTT

V gene: TRBV5-4
clone size: -
D gene: -
J gene: TRBJ1-1
CDR3 protein: CASSFAGGNTEAFF
CDR3 DNA: TGTGCCAGCAGCTTCGCCGGGGGTAACACTGAAGCTTTCTTT

V gene: TRBV18
clone size: -
D gene: TRBD1
J gene: TRBJ1-1
CDR3 protein: CASSSGTGNLNTEAFF
CDR3 DNA: TGTGCCAGCTCCTCCGGGACAGGCAATTTGAACACTGAAGCTTTCTTT

V gene: TRBV30
clone size: -
D gene: -
J gene: TRBJ1-1
CDR3 protein: CAWRQGGTEAFF
CDR3 DNA: TGTGCCTGGAGACAGGGCGGGACTGAAGCTTTCTTT

V gene: TRBV4-1
clone size: -
D gene: -
J gene: TRBJ1-5
CDR3 protein: CASSQAESGNQPQHF
CDR3 DNA: TGCGCCAGCAGCCAAGCGGAGTCGGGCAATCAGCCCCAGCATTTT

V gene: TRBV7-9
clone size: once
D gene: -
J gene: TRBJ1-2
CDR3 protein: CASSLAGEYGYTF
CDR3 DNA: TGTGCCAGCAGCTTAGCTGGGGAGTATGGCTACACCTTC

V gene: TRBV7-9
clone size: -
D gene: -
J gene: TRBJ1-3
CDR3 protein: CASSLGTASGNTIYF
CDR3 DNA: TGTGCCAGCAGCTTAGGTACAGCCTCTGGAAACACCATATATTTT